The text below deals with one T cell receptor beta chain. Its antigen is not known. This specimen belongs to a study of early T cells in non-severe SARS-CoV-2 infection. Study overall: Bulk RNA from unsorted whole blood was sequenced; chains were unpaired. Study results and limitations: VDJdb-based matching was biased toward anti-spike CD8 responses and missed private and CD4 specificities.

In the library, individual cDNA molecules carried attached unique molecular identifiers. MiXCR, applied by TCRdb to the 5' RACE reads, yields one record per CDR3 protein. The sample shows about 21,000 distinct CDR3 sequences, more than 5% of them seen only once. This CDR3 has 14 residues. CDR1 is SGHTA, CDR2 FQGTGA, per germline. Germline trimming cut 4 bases from V and 4 bases from J; bases unmatched to any gene: 2. The chain is built from TRBV7-3 and TRBJ2-2; 8 nucleotides agree with TRBD2. Sequencing was performed on whole blood, taken at baseline. The TCR originated in an adult who was a healthcare worker with PCR-confirmed SARS-CoV-2 infection or an uninfected control (not recorded which). CDR3: CASSSGGATGELFF. Written as DNA, the CDR3 is TGTGCCAGCAGCTCCGGGGGGGCCACCGGGGAGCTGTTTTTT.